This passage covers 17 T cell receptor beta chains from one sample sequenced in a study of shared clonotypes between healthy human individuals. Assay used: immunoSEQ multiplex PCR; TCRdb lists only in-frame clones, some missing. The table lists under 300,000 clones, approximately 65% of them singletons. The sample taken for sequencing was memory CD4+ T cells sorted from blood. Subset specified: CD45RA-negative fraction. These receptors originate from a man aged 25-45 years in good health.

With regard to this clone: At one boundary the junction diverges from the germline segment, which might be a read error. CDR3 nucleotides: TGTGCCAGCAGCTTGGGACCGGGTCGTCACTTC. It yields the protein CASSLGPGRHF. The chain joins TRBV7-2 to TRBJ2-4; D may be TRBD1 or TRBD2 (5 bases each). This CDR3 comprises 11 residues. Per the germline V gene, CDR1 is SGHTA and CDR2 is FQGNSA. Supplemented by reference TRBV7-2 and TRBJ2-4, the full variable domain reads GAGVSQSPSNKVTEKGKDVELRCDPISGHTALYWYRQSLGQGLEFLIYFQGNSAPDKSGLPSDRFSAERTGGSVSTLTIQRTQQEDSAVYLCASSLGPGRHFGAGTRLSVL.

This sequence joins TRBV11-2 and TRBJ1-1; tentatively, D is TRBD1 (5 bases). Trimming removed 1 base at V and 5 bases at J, with 20 bases between. CDR1 and CDR2 from the germline V gene are SGHAT and FQNNGV. This CDR3 is 17 amino acids long. In DNA, the CDR3 is TGTGCCAGCAGCTTAGGAGGGGCGGCTAAAGCGTGGACTGAAGCTTTCTTT. Its protein is CASSLGGAAKAWTEAFF.

This clone was recorded only once. The CDR3: CASSLLAGSHNEQFF. In DNA, the CDR3 is TGTGCCAGCTCACTGCTAGCGGGATCCCACAATGAGCAGTTCTTC. J is TRBJ2-1 and V is TRBV18; 9 bases are a match to TRBD2. The CDR3 has 15 amino acids. The trim removed 4 bases at V and 5 bases at J, leaving 6 bases unmatched. Germline V lookup: CDR1 KGHSH, CDR2 LQKENI.

The chain uses TRBV9 and TRBJ2-2; 14 positions agree with TRBD2. Trimming took 4 bases from V and 6 from J; bases not matched to a gene: 11. This CDR3 is built from 18 residues. From germline, CDR1 is SGDLS and CDR2 YYNGEE. In DNA form, the CDR3 reads TGTGCCAGCAGCCTCACCGGGACTAGCGGGAGTCTAGCCGGGGAGCTGTTTTTT. Translation: CASSLTGTSGSLAGELFF.

This clone was seen a few times. This chain links TRBV2 with TRBJ1-5; D remains ambiguous. Germline CDR1 and CDR2: SNHLY and FYNNEI. V lost 7 bases to trimming and J lost 0 bases, with 7 bases between them. The CDR3 runs 13 residues. DNA of the CDR3: TGTGCCAGCAAGGGAGATAGCAATCAGCCCCAGCATTTT. This sequence encodes CASKGDSNQPQHF.

This clone has just a few counts. The chain recombines TRBV5-1 with TRBJ2-5; the D gene is possibly TRBD1 (6 bases). Deletions cut 3 bases from V and 2 bases from J, with 14 bases between. In germline, CDR1 is SGHRS, CDR2 YFSETQ. This CDR3 spans 15 amino acids. The DNA for the CDR3 is TGCGCCAGCAGCTCGGGACATGGGTCGCAAGAGACCCAGTACTTC. Its translation: CASSSGHGSQETQYF.

The V and J genes are TRBV7-2 and TRBJ2-7, with 7 bases identical to TRBD2. With 5 bases clipped from V and 0 bases from J, the junction kept 7 bases outside the gene matches. The CDR3 has 15 amino acids. CDR1 and CDR2 from the germline V gene are SGHTA and FQGNSA. CDR3 in DNA: TGTGCCAGCAGCCCCGCCGGGACTACCTCCTACGAGCAGTACTTC. Translated, it gives CASSPAGTTSYEQYF.

V and J are TRBV27 and TRBJ2-7; maybe TRBD2 (5 bases). The CDR3 has 11 residues. Germline CDR1 and CDR2: MNHEY and SMNVEV (reference sequence). The V gene lost 6 bases and the J gene lost 7 bases, with 10 bases spanning the gap. The CDR3 nucleotides read TGTGCCAGCAGACGTCGGGGAGAGCAGTACTTC. Amino acids: CASRRRGEQYF.

This clone was counted a few times. The chain combines TRBV6-1 with TRBJ2-3; D ambiguous. Germline values: CDR1 MNHNS, CDR2 SASEGT. The CDR3 loop spans 14 amino acids. The V end was cut by 3 bases, the J end by 6 bases, with 13 bases between. CDR3 region: CASSDGEEWDTQYF. The CDR3 DNA follows: TGTGCCAGCAGTGACGGTGAAGAGTGGGATACGCAGTATTTT.

This clone was counted between two and nine times. This rearrangement joins TRBV10-3 to TRBJ2-3; D possibly corresponds to TRBD1 (6 bases). V lost 10 bases and J lost 5, with 16 bases in between. This CDR3 region has 13 residues. CDR1 is ENHRY, CDR2 SYGVKD, per germline. This chain's CDR3 is CATDTGLRDTQYF. The CDR3 DNA reads as TGTGCCACCGACACAGGGTTGAGAGATACGCAGTATTTT.

This chain uses TRBV4-1 with TRBJ2-2, with 16 nucleotides matching TRBD2. This CDR3 contains 21 residues. Germline trimming cut 1 base from V and 6 bases from J; bases unmatched to any gene: 14. Per the germline V gene, CDR1 is MGHRA and CDR2 is YSYEKL. The CDR3 is CASSQVSTLAGLAGGAGELFF. The CDR3 DNA is TGCGCCAGCAGCCAAGTTTCTACCCTCGCGGGACTAGCGGGAGGGGCCGGGGAGCTGTTTTTT.

This chain connects TRBV7-2 to TRBJ1-1; D is possibly TRBD1 (5 bases). V was clipped by 0 bases and J by 5 bases, with 13 bases between them. Per germline, CDR1 SGHTA and CDR2 FQGNSA. This CDR3 spans 15 amino acids. The chain's CDR3 is CASSLAEGAGTEAFF. CDR3 in DNA: TGTGCCAGCAGCTTAGCGGAAGGGGCCGGAACTGAAGCTTTCTTT. The whole variable domain, filled in from reference TRBV7-2 and TRBJ1-1, reads GAGVSQSPSNKVTEKGKDVELRCDPISGHTALYWYRQSLGQGLEFLIYFQGNSAPDKSGLPSDRFSAERTGGSVSTLTIQRTQQEDSAVYLCASSLAEGAGTEAFFGQGTRLTVV.

This clone was seen only once. V is TRBV10-3 and J is TRBJ2-1, with D possibly called TRBD1 or TRBD2 (5 bases each). V was shortened by 6 bases and J by 8 bases, with 20 bases between the two germline ends. CDR3 size: 15 residues. CDR1 and CDR2 from the germline V gene are ENHRY and SYGVKD. The CDR3 DNA is TGTGCCATCAGGATGGGACCGCCGACGAAGGATGAGCAGTTCTTC. It is translated as CAIRMGPPTKDEQFF.

The table lists this clone with a few counts. Just one base apart from a much larger clone, this may be a read error. Other DNA variants within this sample encode the same CDR3. The gene calls are TRBV29-1 and TRBJ1-4; 9 nucleotides align to TRBD1. The J segment lost 5 bases and the V segment lost 6 bases, leaving 1 base of the junction unmatched. The CDR3 has 12 amino acids. CDR1 SQVTM and CDR2 ANQGSEA come from the germline V gene. This chain's CDR3 is CSVTGGNEKLFF. CDR3 sequence (DNA): TGCAGCGTCACAGGGGGCAATGAAAAACTGTTTTTT.

The CDR3 loop is CASSLDLPDTQYF. The CDR3 DNA reads TGCGCCAGCAGCTTGGACCTGCCAGATACGCAGTATTTT. The chain has TRBV5-1 and TRBJ2-3, with unresolved D. The germline gives CDR1 SGHRS, CDR2 YFSETQ. V lost 0 bases and J 4 bases, leaving 6 bases between the germline ends. This CDR3 is 13 amino acids long.

The V and J genes are TRBV7-9 and TRBJ2-3; D unclear. V shed 1 base and J shed 3 bases, with 8 bases lying between them. Germline V gene data show CDR1 as SEHNR and CDR2 as FQNEAQ (reference sequence). This CDR3 spans 14 amino acids. Here the CDR3 reads CASSLDRSTDTQYF. In DNA, the CDR3 is TGTGCCAGCAGCTTAGATCGATCGACAGATACGCAGTATTTT.

This clone came up a few times. The chain couples TRBV5-4 to TRBJ2-3, with D unclear. V was cut by 2 bases and J by 0 bases, with 7 bases left in between. The CDR3 is 14 amino acids. Per the germline V gene, CDR1 is SGHNT and CDR2 is YYREEE (reference sequence). The DNA of the CDR3 is TGTGCCAGCAGCTTACAATTGAGCACAGATACGCAGTATTTT. Protein: CASSLQLSTDTQYF.